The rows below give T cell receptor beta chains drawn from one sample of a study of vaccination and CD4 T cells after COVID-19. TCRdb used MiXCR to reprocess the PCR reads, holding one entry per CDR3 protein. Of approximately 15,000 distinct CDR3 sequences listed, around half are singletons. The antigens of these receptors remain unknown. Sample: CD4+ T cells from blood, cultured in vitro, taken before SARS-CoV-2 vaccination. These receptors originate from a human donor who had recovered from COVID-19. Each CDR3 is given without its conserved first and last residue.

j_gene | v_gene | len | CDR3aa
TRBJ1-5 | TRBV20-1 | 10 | SASDSNQPQH
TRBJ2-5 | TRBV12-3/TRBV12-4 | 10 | ASSPDQETQY
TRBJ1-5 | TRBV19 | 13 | ASSYRGRGREPQH
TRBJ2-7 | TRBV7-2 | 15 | ASSLYPSLASSYEQY
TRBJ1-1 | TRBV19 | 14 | ASSSPTGPMNTEAF
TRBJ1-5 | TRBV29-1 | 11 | SVDGTENQPQH
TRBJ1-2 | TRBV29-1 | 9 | SVEREYGYT
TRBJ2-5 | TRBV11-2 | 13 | ASRLGTGSQETQY
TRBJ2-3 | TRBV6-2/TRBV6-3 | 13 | ASSLSLPSTDTQY
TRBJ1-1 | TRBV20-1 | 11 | SARVGGLSEAF
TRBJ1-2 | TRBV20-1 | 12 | SAAARQDIMGYT
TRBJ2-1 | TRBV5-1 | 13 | ASSLASGIFHEQF
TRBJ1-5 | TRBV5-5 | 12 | ASRQTYSNQPQH
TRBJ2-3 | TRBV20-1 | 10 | SALLGPDTQY
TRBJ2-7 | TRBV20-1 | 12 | SAYEREGIYEQY
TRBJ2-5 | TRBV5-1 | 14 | ASSLGLAEIQETQY
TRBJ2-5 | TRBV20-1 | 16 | SARDGDQREGLWETQY
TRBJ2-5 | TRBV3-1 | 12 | ASSYRTGAETQY
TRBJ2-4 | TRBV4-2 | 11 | ASSLGGSVGQY
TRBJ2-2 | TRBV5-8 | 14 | ASSLIVTTNTGELF
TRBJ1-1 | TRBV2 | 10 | ASMYRRTEAF
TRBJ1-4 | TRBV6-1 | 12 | AMGQGGDNEKLF
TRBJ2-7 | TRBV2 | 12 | ASRTSGTTGEQY
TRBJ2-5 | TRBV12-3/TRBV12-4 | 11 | ASSVLYQETQY
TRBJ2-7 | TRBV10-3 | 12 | AISVGGQGYEQY
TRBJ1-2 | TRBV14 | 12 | ASSQLPWAPGYT
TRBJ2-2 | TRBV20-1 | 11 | SASSGFTGELF
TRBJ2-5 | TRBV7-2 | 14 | ASRIGLAERQETQY